This passage covers 24 T cell receptor beta chains from one sample sequenced in a study of technical replicates of blood from several donors. Here immunoSEQ multiplex PCR was the method, and the copy in TCRdb shows in-frame clones only, minus some. The sample holds fewer than 70,000 clones, roughly 92% seen once. Specimen: T cells isolated from PBMCs. These receptors came from a human donor in good health.

The chain links TRBV28 to TRBJ1-2, with TRBD1 matching 9 bases. Trimming at V came to 4 bases and at J to 3 bases, leaving 3 bases not matched to a gene. This CDR3 comprises 14 residues. Germline V lookup: CDR1 MDHEN, CDR2 SYDVKM. The CDR3 region has the DNA TGTGCCAGCAGTTCACAGGGGGCGGACTATGGCTACACCTTC. Its translation: CASSSQGADYGYTF.

The chain couples TRBV7-2 to TRBJ1-2, with 10 bases identical to TRBD1. In germline, CDR1 is SGHTA, CDR2 FQGNSA. CDR3 size: 14 residues. Trimming cost V 5 bases and J 4 bases; bases outside gene matches: 4. The DNA of the CDR3 is TGTGCCAGCAGCGACGGACAGGGGGGCTATGGCTACACCTTC. Its translation is CASSDGQGGYGYTF.

This clone was seen a single time. The chain is built from TRBV15 and TRBJ1-2, with 8 bases fitting TRBD1. With 0 bases clipped from V and 7 bases from J, the junction kept 7 bases outside the gene matches. This CDR3 has 15 amino acids. CDR1 is LNHNV, CDR2 YYDKDF, per germline (reference sequence). The CDR3 loop is CATSREIGQGAGYTF. CDR3 coding DNA: TGTGCCACCAGCAGAGAGATCGGCCAGGGGGCTGGCTACACCTTC.

V gene TRBV10-1 combines with J gene TRBJ2-7; TRBD1 matches at 8 bases. The CDR3 runs 17 residues. Germline values: CDR1 WNHNN, CDR2 SYGVQD (reference sequence). V shed 7 bases and J 2 bases; nucleotides not matched to a gene: 16. CDR3 nucleotide sequence: TGCGCCAGCAAAGACAGGGGCACAATACCCAGAACCTACGAGCAGTACTTC. It yields the protein CASKDRGTIPRTYEQYF.

The chain employs TRBV19 and TRBJ2-5; D gene uncertain. The germline V gene has CDR1 LNHDA and CDR2 SQIVND (reference sequence). Trimming took off 3 bases at V and 2 bases at J, with 16 bases between the two ends. CDR3 size: 16 residues. The CDR3 protein is CASSMRWPDLQETQYF. CDR3 bases: TGTGCCAGTAGTATGAGGTGGCCGGATTTACAAGAGACCCAGTACTTC. Supplemented by reference TRBV19 and TRBJ2-5, the full variable domain reads DGGITQSPKYLFRKEGQNVTLSCEQNLNHDAMYWYRQDPGQGLRLIYYSQIVNDFQKGDIAEGYSVSREKKESFPLTVTSAQKNPTAFYLCASSMRWPDLQETQYFGPGTRLLVL.

V usage is TRBV5-1 and J usage is TRBJ2-7; 8 positions match TRBD2. Losses at the gene ends were 0 bases for V and 1 base for J; bases not matched to a gene: 6. This CDR3 spans 16 amino acids. The V gene's germline CDR1 is SGHRS and CDR2 YFSETQ. CDR3 sequence reads: CASSLATTSGSYEQYF. The CDR3 region has the DNA TGCGCCAGCAGCTTGGCCACCACTAGCGGTTCCTACGAGCAGTACTTC.

This clone has just a few counts. The chain carries TRBV12-5 and TRBJ2-1; D perhaps matches TRBD2 (6 bases). Between the trimmed V and J ends, which lost 7 bases and 12 bases, there was a span of 13 bases. This CDR3 has 11 amino acids. From germline, CDR1 is LGHNT and CDR2 FRNRAP. CDR3 nucleotides: TGTGCTAGTGCTGCTCCGGAGGGGCAGTTCTTC. Amino acids: CASAAPEGQFF.

J is TRBJ1-4 and V is TRBV7-9, with TRBD1 identical over 9 bases. Germline CDR1 SEHNR, CDR2 FQNEAQ (reference sequence). The CDR3 is 14 amino acids. J lost 6 bases, V lost 5 bases, and 4 bases had no gene match. CDR3 sequence reads: CASSEDRGYEKLFF. CDR3 nucleotides: TGTGCCAGCAGCGAAGACAGGGGGTATGAAAAACTGTTTTTT.

CDR3 coding DNA: TGTGCCAGCAGCTCCGGGACTAGCGGGTGGGATCAGTTCTTC. This encodes CASSSGTSGWDQFF. The chain has TRBV7-9 and TRBJ2-1; 12 nucleotides agree with TRBD2. The V segment lost 4 bases and the J segment 13 bases; nucleotides outside the gene matches: 8. The germline V gene encodes CDR1 SEHNR and CDR2 FQNEAQ (reference sequence). The CDR3 spans 14 residues.

This chain joins TRBV11-3 and TRBJ2-7; D may be TRBD2 (5 bases). The CDR3 is 15 residues long. Between the trimmed V and J ends, which lost 0 bases and 3 bases, there was a span of 12 bases. CDR1 and CDR2 (germline): SGHNT, YENEEA. The CDR3 is CASSLDPGRFYEQYF. The CDR3 nucleotides read TGTGCCAGCAGCTTAGATCCGGGAAGATTCTACGAGCAGTACTTC.

The chain links TRBV28 to TRBJ2-7; D is uncertain. This CDR3 is 14 amino acids long. Per germline, CDR1 MDHEN and CDR2 SYDVKM. V lost 6 bases, J lost 3 bases, and 15 bases lay in between. The CDR3 nucleotides read TGTGCCAGCAGCCTACCAGGAACCGGCTACGAGCAGTACTTC. This encodes CASSLPGTGYEQYF.

This clone was seen just once. The V gene is TRBV6-5, the J gene TRBJ1-5, with a weak D call TRBD1 (5 bases). V was pared by 2 bases and J by 7 bases, with 12 bases between. Germline assignment: CDR1 MNHEY and CDR2 SVGAGI. The CDR3 has 14 amino acids. The CDR3 region is CASSYARGDQPQHF. In DNA, the CDR3 is TGTGCCAGCAGTTACGCTAGGGGTGACCAGCCCCAGCATTTT.

CDR3 DNA: TGCGCCAGCAGCTCCGACAGGGGGCGCTCCGACGGGGAGCTGTTTTTT. Protein product: CASSSDRGRSDGELFF. The chain is built from TRBV5-1 and TRBJ2-2, with TRBD1 matching over 10 bases. The CDR3 is made up of 16 amino acids. Trimming removed 3 bases from V and 7 bases from J; junction bases left unmatched: 9. CDR1 is SGHRS and CDR2 is YFSETQ in the germline V gene.

The table lists this clone with a count of one. The chain carries TRBV11-2 and TRBJ2-1, with a weak D call TRBD2 (6 bases). Germline CDR1 is SGHAT and CDR2 is FQNNGV. This CDR3 is built from 16 residues. The V end was cut by 6 bases, the J end by 6 bases, with 21 bases between. CDR3 nucleotides: TGTGCCAGCAGTCAAAGGATACGGGAGCTCGGCAATGAGCAGTTCTTC. Its protein is CASSQRIRELGNEQFF.

The chain carries TRBV6-5 and TRBJ1-1; D not certain. V lost 6 bases and J lost 4, with 9 bases in between. The CDR3 has 12 residues. The germline CDR1 and CDR2 sequences are MNHEY and SVGAGI. The CDR3: CASSEGGTEAFF. In nucleotides, the CDR3 is TGTGCCAGCAGCGAGGGTGGCACTGAAGCTTTCTTT.

V is TRBV6-5 and J is TRBJ2-5; 7 positions match TRBD2. This CDR3 comprises 16 residues. Germline V gene data show CDR1 as MNHEY and CDR2 as SVGAGI. V shed 4 bases and J 5 bases; nucleotides not matched to a gene: 13. The CDR3 DNA reads as TGTGCCAGCAGTTTGAGGGCGGGAGTGGGGCAGGAGACCCAGTACTTC. It translates to CASSLRAGVGQETQYF.

As DNA, the CDR3 is TGTGCCAGCAGCCCCCGTGGGACTGTGGCTCAGCCCCAGCATTTT. This gives the protein CASSPRGTVAQPQHF. The chain recombines TRBV7-2 with TRBJ1-5; D may be TRBD1 (5 bases). The CDR3 sequence is 15 residues long. Germline V gene lookup returns CDR1 SGHTA and CDR2 FQGNSA. The germline V and J ends were trimmed by 5 bases and 6 bases, with 17 bases remaining between them.

This clone has a single count. This chain joins TRBV5-1 and TRBJ2-1; D may be TRBD1 (5 bases). V lost 1 base, J lost 3 bases, and 11 bases lay in between. The CDR3 totals 15 residues. CDR1 and CDR2 (germline): SGHRS, YFSETQ. The CDR3 sequence: CASSLIRQGYNEQFF. The CDR3 region has the DNA TGCGCCAGCAGCTTGATTCGCCAGGGCTACAATGAGCAGTTCTTC.

The J gene is TRBJ1-2, the V gene TRBV5-1, with D tentatively TRBD1 (5 bases). The CDR3 length is 13 residues. V was clipped by 4 bases and J by 8 bases, with 15 bases between them. In germline, CDR1 is SGHRS, CDR2 YFSETQ. CDR3 in DNA: TGCGCCAGCAGCCCCGTCTCCTCAGGGGGCTACACCTTC. Translated: CASSPVSSGGYTF.

The chain combines TRBV7-2 with TRBJ1-1; D gene unclear. Trimming cost V 5 bases and J 4 bases, with 11 bases left between them. The CDR3 spans 13 residues. Germline V gene sequence: CDR1 SGHTA, CDR2 FQGNSA. This chain's CDR3 is CASSTRYTTEAFF. CDR3 sequence (DNA): TGTGCCAGCAGCACCCGATACACCACTGAAGCTTTCTTT.

The CDR3 reads CASRVTGTHYTF. CDR3 DNA sequence: TGTGCCAGCAGAGTGACAGGGACCCACTACACCTTC. The rearrangement links TRBV28 to TRBJ1-2; 7 bases are a match to TRBD1. The CDR3 consists of 12 residues. Germline loops: CDR1 MDHEN, CDR2 SYDVKM. The trim removed 6 bases at V and 10 bases at J, leaving 8 bases unmatched.

This chain connects TRBV6-5 to TRBJ2-7; 9 positions match TRBD1. This CDR3 has 15 amino acids. In germline, CDR1 is MNHEY, CDR2 SVGAGI. Trimming at V came to 5 bases and at J to 5 bases, leaving 10 bases not matched to a gene. The CDR3 sequence is CASSTPGQGAHEQYF. Here the CDR3 DNA reads TGTGCCAGCAGTACCCCGGGACAGGGTGCCCACGAGCAGTACTTC.

The chain combines TRBV6-5 with TRBJ2-7; TRBD1 is a possible D gene (5 bases). Trimming took 0 bases from V and 2 from J, leaving 11 bases between them. This CDR3 is 15 amino acids long. Germline V lookup: CDR1 MNHEY, CDR2 SVGAGI. CDR3 region: CASSYSLDSPYEQYF. In DNA form, the CDR3 reads TGTGCCAGCAGTTACTCCCTCGACAGCCCCTACGAGCAGTACTTC.

This chain links TRBV7-9 with TRBJ2-1; TRBD1 might be the D (6 bases). Germline loops: CDR1 SEHNR, CDR2 FQNEAQ (reference sequence). Trimming shortened V by 6 bases and J by 7 bases, and 13 bases separated the two germline ends. This CDR3 region has 13 residues. CDR3 amino acids: CASRIEGGNEQFF. The CDR3 DNA sequence: TGTGCCAGCAGAATCGAAGGGGGTAATGAGCAGTTCTTC.